The clone carrying this T cell receptor beta chain was seen more than once but under ten times. The antigen remains unidentified. The data are from a study of beta chain features in type 1 diabetes. The study's findings and limits: In all four CD4+ subsets, TCRB CDR3 length was significantly, moderately reduced in type 1 diabetes. Relative to healthy donors, patients appeared to have naive, central memory and Treg TCRB repertoires that were more similar.

The CDR3 is 14 amino acids. CDR1 is SGHRS and CDR2 is YFSETQ in the germline V gene. Trimming pared 4 bases from V and 5 bases from J, leaving 12 bases between. The isolated RNA, all of it, was reverse transcribed, so expressed TCRB transcripts were what got sequenced. Method: immunoSEQ multiplex PCR; TCRdb's copy keeps in-frame clones and lacks some. The sample includes 300,000 to 400,000 clones, 9.3% seen only once; the top ten take around 1%. Isolation of CD4+ naive, central memory, regulatory and stem cell-like memory cells was achieved by sorting via CD45RO/CCR7/CD25/CD127/CD95/CD27. Each sorted fraction was over 95% pure.

This receptor was obtained from a man between 25 and 39 years old with type 1 diabetes. Sequenced input: central memory CD4+ T cells from blood. The V call is TRBV5-1, the J call TRBJ1-4; D may be TRBD1 (5 bases). The CDR3 protein is CASSPGTENEKLFF. In DNA, the CDR3 is TGCGCCAGCAGCCCCGGGACTGAAAATGAAAAACTGTTTTTT.